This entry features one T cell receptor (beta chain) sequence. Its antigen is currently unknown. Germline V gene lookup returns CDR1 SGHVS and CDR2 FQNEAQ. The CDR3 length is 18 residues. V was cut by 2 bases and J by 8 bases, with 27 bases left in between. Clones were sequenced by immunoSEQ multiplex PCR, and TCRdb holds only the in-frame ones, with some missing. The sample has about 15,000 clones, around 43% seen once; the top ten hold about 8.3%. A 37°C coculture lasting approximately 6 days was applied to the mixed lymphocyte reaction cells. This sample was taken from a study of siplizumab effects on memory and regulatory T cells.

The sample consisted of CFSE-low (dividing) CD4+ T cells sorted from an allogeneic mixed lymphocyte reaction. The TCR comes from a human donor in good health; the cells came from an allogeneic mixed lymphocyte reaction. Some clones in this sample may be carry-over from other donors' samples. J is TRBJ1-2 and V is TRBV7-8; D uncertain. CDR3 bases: TGTGCCAGCAGCTTACGGGTTCCATCTAGTAGGTCCATACGGGGCTACACCTTC. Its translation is CASSLRVPSSRSIRGYTF.